This T cell receptor beta chain was recovered during a study of shared clonotypes between healthy human individuals. Whole-study results and caveats: Tissues were not sampled, only blood, and their repertoires likely differ.

Details on this clone: No antigen is known for it.

The germline V gene encodes CDR1 SGHVS and CDR2 FQNEAQ. CDR3 length equals 13 residues. V lost 7 bases, J lost 8 bases, and 15 bases lay in between. Naive CD8 isolation took CD45RO-negative cells positively selected for CCR7 and excluded terminally differentiated effector memory CD45RA+ cells. Nashville, Tennessee was home to all donors, who were Caucasian adults. Every immunoSEQ plate was one replicate of a subset's evenly spread DNA. Here immunoSEQ multiplex PCR was the method, and the copy in TCRdb shows in-frame clones only, minus some. There are about 2.1 million clones in the sample; around 95% occur only once, and around 1.7% lies in the top ten.

The gene calls are TRBV7-8 and TRBJ2-1; D unresolved. Specimen: naive CD8+ T cells from PBMCs. The sequence was obtained from a man between 18 and 35 years old in good health. Some clones in this sample may be carry-over from other donors' samples. For the CDR3, the DNA is TGTGCCAGCAACAGTAAACCGGTCGATGAGCAGTTCTTC. Amino acid sequence: CASNSKPVDEQFF.